This T cell receptor (beta chain) was obtained from a study of blood T cell repertoires in COVID-19. Study summary: Sources were T cells, B-cell-depleted T cells, or PBMCs; the material itself was cDNA or gDNA.

This CDR3 region has 12 residues. Looked up from germline, CDR1 is MDHEN and CDR2 is SYDVKM. The V gene lost 5 bases and the J gene lost 4 bases, with 8 bases spanning the gap. Assay used: immunoSEQ multiplex PCR; TCRdb lists only in-frame clones, some missing. The data hold 100,000 to 150,000 clones, with 80% observed a single time. V gene TRBV28 combines with J gene TRBJ1-2, with D perhaps matching TRBD1 (5 bases). This sequence originates from a human donor in a cohort sampled during active COVID-19. Sequences were obtained from peripheral blood. The DNA of the CDR3 is TGTGCCAGCAGTCTAGACAGCTATGGCTACACCTTC. Its translation: CASSLDSYGYTF.